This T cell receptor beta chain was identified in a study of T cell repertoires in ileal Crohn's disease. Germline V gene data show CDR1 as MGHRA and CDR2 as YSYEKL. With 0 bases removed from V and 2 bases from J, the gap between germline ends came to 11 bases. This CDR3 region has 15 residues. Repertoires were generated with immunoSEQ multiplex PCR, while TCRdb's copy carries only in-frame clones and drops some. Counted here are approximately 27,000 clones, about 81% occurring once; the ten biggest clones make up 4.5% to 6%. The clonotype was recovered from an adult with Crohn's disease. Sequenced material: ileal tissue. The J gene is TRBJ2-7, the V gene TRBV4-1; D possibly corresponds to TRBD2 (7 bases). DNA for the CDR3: TGCGCCAGCAGCCAAGATCGAGGGGGGGCCTACGAGCAGTACTTC. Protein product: CASSQDRGGAYEQYF.